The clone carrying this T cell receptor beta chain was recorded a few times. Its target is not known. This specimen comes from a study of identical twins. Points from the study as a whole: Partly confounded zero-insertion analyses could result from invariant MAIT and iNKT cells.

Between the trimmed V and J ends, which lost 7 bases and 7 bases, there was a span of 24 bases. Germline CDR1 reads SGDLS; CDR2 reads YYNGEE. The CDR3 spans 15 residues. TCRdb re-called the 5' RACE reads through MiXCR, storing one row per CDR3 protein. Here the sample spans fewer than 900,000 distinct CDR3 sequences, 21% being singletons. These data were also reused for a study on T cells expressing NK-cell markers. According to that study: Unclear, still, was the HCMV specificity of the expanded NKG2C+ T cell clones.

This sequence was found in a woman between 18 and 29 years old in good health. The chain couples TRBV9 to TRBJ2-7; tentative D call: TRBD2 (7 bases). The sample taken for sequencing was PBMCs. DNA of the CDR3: TGTGCCAGCGACTACGGAGGGGGGGCAGCTGGAGAGCAGTACTTC. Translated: CASDYGGGAAGEQYF.